This is a list of T cell receptor beta chains from one sample in a study of low-dose radiotherapy and immunotherapy resistance in tumors. TCRdb processed the reads anew with MiXCR; each CDR3 protein has one entry. The repertoire holds approximately 42,000 distinct CDR3 sequences, with around a quarter as singletons. Here the sequenced sample was PBMCs, taken after low-dose radiotherapy plus immunotherapy. Receptor source: a male donor with prostate cancer. CDR3s leave out the opening cysteine and the closing phenylalanine or tryptophan. Fields, in order: J gene, V gene, CDR3 protein.

>TRBJ2-5|TRBV5-1
ASSLAPLAGVWETQY
>TRBJ2-7|TRBV6-1
ASSEEVVWEQY
>TRBJ1-1|TRBV2
ASSEDGRTEAF
>TRBJ1-1|TRBV5-1
ASSSTTGSRTEAF
>TRBJ1-5|TRBV20-1
SARSSEGQPQH
>TRBJ2-1|TRBV20-1
SAPQGASSYNEQF
>TRBJ2-3|TRBV28
ASSNREGTDTQY
>TRBJ2-3|TRBV29-1
SYRALESTDTQY
>TRBJ2-2|TRBV6-8
ASSCSASTGELF
>TRBJ2-3|TRBV20-1
SAPHGDTQY
>TRBJ2-1|TRBV2
ASRTSGGAWEQF
>TRBJ2-5|TRBV5-4
ASSLEGGQGP
>TRBJ2-2|TRBV4-2
ASSQEGEIVGELF
>TRBJ2-7|TRBV29-1
SVEKTTGGEQY
>TRBJ2-3|TRBV6-1
ASSAREGRTDTQY
>TRBJ1-5|TRBV30
AWSVRGAQPQH
>TRBJ2-7|TRBV29-1
SGIGGDYEQY
>TRBJ2-1|TRBV7-8
ASARGSYNEQF
>TRBJ1-4|TRBV21-1
ASSKDGTGLNEKLF
>TRBJ2-2|TRBV19
ASSITAGWTGELF
>TRBJ2-5|TRBV24-1
ATSRGGVPETQY
>TRBJ2-1|TRBV2
ASSEVASGEQF
>TRBJ2-7|TRBV9
ASSVGGRTYEQY
>TRBJ2-5|TRBV3-1
ASSQGAGRTETQY
>TRBJ2-1|TRBV5-1
ASSLSPPGNNEQF
>TRBJ2-7|TRBV4-2
ASSPQPGGVSYEQY
>TRBJ2-3|TRBV5-1
ASGLGGYSTDTQY
>TRBJ2-6|TRBV6-1
ASSSGVSGANVVT
>TRBJ1-6|TRBV5-4
ASSRPGDNSPLH
>TRBJ2-1|TRBV28
ASSPSGQGDEQF
>TRBJ2-7|TRBV4-1
ASSQGGQGPYEQY
>TRBJ2-7|TRBV6-2/TRBV6-3
ASSAGLAGGPNEQY
>TRBJ2-7|TRBV15
ATSRDRGAYEQY
>TRBJ2-2|TRBV4-1
ASSHSQMNTGELF
>TRBJ1-1|TRBV12-3/TRBV12-4
ASSFNNNRGEAF
>TRBJ2-5|TRBV24-1
ATSDFGRMEETQY
>TRBJ1-6|TRBV7-3
ASSTDRGNSPLH
>TRBJ2-7|TRBV29-1
SVEDGTASYEQY
>TRBJ2-2|TRBV6-2/TRBV6-3
ASSLWSGANTGELF
>TRBJ2-5|TRBV18
ASSPLALDQETQY
>TRBJ2-1|TRBV7-2
ASSSGLAGVVGEQF
>TRBJ2-3|TRBV19
ASKSGGAGTDTQY
>TRBJ2-4|TRBV12-5
ASGLVPLPIGSQIGNIQY
>TRBJ2-3|TRBV9
ASSLIAGRTDTQY
>TRBJ2-7|TRBV6-6
ASSYSIFGEQY
>TRBJ2-1|TRBV5-1
ASSYTSGGSYNEQF
>TRBJ1-1|TRBV2
ASRGQDRSGGAF
>TRBJ2-3|TRBV4-1
ASRSGGDTQY
>TRBJ2-1|TRBV6-2/TRBV6-3
ASTPPPTYYNEQF
>TRBJ2-7|TRBV29-1
SVEGQGGYEQY
>TRBJ1-2|TRBV10-2
ASSEPSLQGHYGYT